This TCR beta chain was documented in a study of T cells in Graves' hyperthyroidism and ophthalmopathy. RNA transcripts yielded amplified TCR beta CDR3 regions. First-round RT-PCR targeting the TCR CDR3 was performed with the HTBI primer set. Via MiXCR, TCRdb re-called the multiplex PCR reads, giving one row per CDR3 protein. The repertoire holds about 480,000 distinct CDR3 sequences, around an eighth seen once, with around 17% in the top ten. This CDR3 region has 13 residues. The germline V and J ends were trimmed by 7 bases and 1 base, with 12 bases remaining between them. Per germline, CDR1 SGHKS and CDR2 YYEKEE (reference sequence). With regard to this clonotype: Antigen unknown.

Newly diagnosed patients aged 18 to 65 had hyperthyroidism of under 2 months' duration. Reasons for excluding patients were uncontrolled infection, other autoimmune disease, pregnancy or lactation. Broader study findings: Blood held most thyroid clonotypes expanded above 0.001 frequency.

The V call is TRBV5-5, the J call TRBJ2-7; unclear D gene. Sequencing input: blood. This sequence originates from a woman aged 18-29 years with Graves' hyperthyroidism. The CDR3: CASRQASSYEQYF. The CDR3, as DNA: TGTGCCAGCCGCCAAGCATCATCCTACGAGCAGTACTTC. Variable domain in full (rest from reference TRBV5-5 and TRBJ2-7): DAGVTQSPTHLIKTRGQQVTLRCSPISGHKSVSWYQQVLGQGPQFIFQYYEKEERGRGNFPDRFSARQFPNYSSELNVNALLLGDSALYLCASRQASSYEQYFGPGTRLTVT.